Shown below are 10 T cell receptor beta chains from a single sample sequenced in a study of OX40 agonist ivuxolimab in advanced cancers. Generated by immunoSEQ multiplex PCR, the TCRdb table keeps only in-frame clones and is missing some. The sample lists more than 35,000 clones; 76% were seen once. Sequencing used CD4+ or CD8+ T cells sorted from blood, obtained in a trial of the OX40 agonist ivuxolimab. These TCRs come from an adult with an advanced solid tumor such as melanoma, head and neck, liver or kidney cancer.

In its sample, this clone was seen a few times. This chain connects TRBV10-2 to TRBJ2-7; D possibly corresponds to TRBD2 (5 bases). Trimming took off 4 bases at V and 6 bases at J, with 13 bases between the two ends. Germline V gene sequence: CDR1 WSHSY, CDR2 SAAADI. This CDR3 has 13 amino acids. CDR3: CASSVGSPGEQYF. The CDR3 DNA reads as TGCGCCAGCAGTGTGGGGAGCCCCGGCGAGCAGTACTTC.

There are a few counts of this clone. The chain couples TRBV23-1 to TRBJ1-5; 9 bases are shared with TRBD1. TRBV23-1 is identified as an open reading frame with a role that is uncertain. CDR3 size: 16 residues. The J segment lost 5 bases and the V segment lost 2 bases, leaving 7 bases of the junction unmatched. In DNA form, the CDR3 reads TGCGCCAGCAGTCAACGGACAGGGGTACGGGATCAGCCCCAGCATTTT. It encodes CASSQRTGVRDQPQHF.

The V call is TRBV9, the J call TRBJ1-6; D not resolved. CDR3 size: 15 residues. The germline gives CDR1 SGDLS, CDR2 YYNGEE. V was pared by 0 bases and J by 8 bases, with 12 bases between. The CDR3 DNA sequence: TGTGCCAGCAGCGTAGAGGATCAAGAATATTCACCCCTCCACTTT. It codes for CASSVEDQEYSPLHF.

This clone was observed a single time. The rearrangement links TRBV6-9 to TRBJ1-3; D is uncertain. Germline CDR1 is MNHGY and CDR2 is SVAAGI. The V and J ends lost 1 base and 4 bases respectively, with 11 bases between them. CDR3 length: 15 residues. The CDR3 nucleotides read TGTGCCAGCAGTTATTTTCAGGTCTCAGGAAACACCATATATTTT. Translating gives CASSYFQVSGNTIYF.

V is TRBV5-4 and J is TRBJ2-2; 7 positions agree with TRBD1. CDR1 and CDR2 (germline): SGHNT, YYREEE (reference sequence). V shed 0 bases and J 4 bases; nucleotides not matched to a gene: 6. The CDR3 has 16 residues. The CDR3 reads CASSLASGGGTGELFF. The CDR3 DNA reads as TGTGCCAGCAGCTTGGCGTCAGGGGGTGGCACCGGGGAGCTGTTTTTT.

The count of this clone is one. CDR3 nucleotide sequence: TGTGCCATCAGTGAGTCTGGCAACTCTGATTCACCCCTCCACTTT. The encoded protein is CAISESGNSDSPLHF. The rearrangement joins TRBV10-3 to TRBJ1-6; D is ambiguous. Germline CDR1 reads ENHRY; CDR2 reads SYGVKD. This CDR3 has 15 amino acids. Trimming left V 0 bases short and J 8 bases short, with 11 bases between.

The chain is built from TRBV7-9 and TRBJ1-5; no reliable D call. Per germline, CDR1 SEHNR and CDR2 FQNEAQ (reference sequence). There are 14 residues in the CDR3. V lost 6 bases to trimming and J lost 2 bases, with 11 bases between them. DNA for the CDR3: TGTGCCAGCAGTCCTTCTAGGGGCAATCAGCCCCAGCATTTT. It yields the protein CASSPSRGNQPQHF.

This clone has just one count. This chain joins TRBV18 and TRBJ2-6; no clear D. Trimming left V 4 bases short and J 2 bases short, with 9 bases between. This CDR3 spans 15 amino acids. Germline V CDR1 and CDR2: KGHSH, LQKENI. CDR3 sequence reads: CASSLNRPGANVLTF. DNA for the CDR3: TGTGCCAGCTCACTCAACCGTCCTGGGGCCAACGTCCTGACTTTC.

This clone was observed once. The chain joins TRBV4-1 to TRBJ2-5, with a tentative D call TRBD2 (5 bases). The CDR3 has 13 residues. Between the trimmed V and J ends, which lost 1 base and 7 bases, there was a span of 10 bases. The germline gives CDR1 MGHRA, CDR2 YSYEKL. The CDR3 sequence is CASSQGLRGTQYF. Here the CDR3 DNA reads TGCGCCAGCAGCCAAGGTCTTCGGGGGACCCAGTACTTC.

The V and J genes are TRBV4-1 and TRBJ2-3; tentative D call: TRBD2 (5 bases). CDR3 length: 15 residues. Germline CDR1 and CDR2: MGHRA and YSYEKL. V lost 1 base and J 3 bases, leaving 11 bases between the germline ends. The CDR3 DNA sequence: TGCGCCAGCAGCCAAGGAACGTGGAGGACAGATACGCAGTATTTT. Its protein is CASSQGTWRTDTQYF.